The 18 T cell receptor beta chains given below trace back to one sample, sequenced in a study of blood T cell repertoires in COVID-19 (dated by TCRdb to the early 2020s). The library came from the immunoSEQ multiplex PCR assay. Held by TCRdb, this immuneACCESS table contains in-frame sequences only and omits some clones. Under half of the omission traces to an unresolved V gene where checked; the cause of the rest is unknown. This sample lists about 47,000 clones; 88% were detected once. The leading ten clones occupy about 2.9% of the sample. Sequencing was done on a sample of peripheral blood. Every receptor here comes from a man in his fifties or sixties with active COVID-19.

The chain combines TRBV7-9 with TRBJ2-5; 8 bases map to TRBD2. The CDR3 sequence is 13 residues long. V was clipped by 4 bases and J by 4 bases; unmatched bases: 2. CDR1 and CDR2 from the germline V gene are SEHNR and FQNEAQ (reference sequence). CDR3 amino acids: CASSSGGLETQYF. The CDR3, as DNA: TGTGCCAGCAGCTCGGGGGGGCTAGAGACCCAGTACTTC.

The gene calls are TRBV7-9 and TRBJ1-2; no clear D gene. With 1 base removed from V and 4 bases from J, the gap between germline ends came to 7 bases. The CDR3 runs to 13 residues. Germline lookup yields CDR1 SEHNR and CDR2 FQNEAQ (reference sequence). This CDR3 reads CASSLDHGYGYTF. The DNA for the CDR3 is TGTGCCAGCAGCTTAGACCACGGCTATGGCTACACCTTC.

V usage is TRBV18 and J usage is TRBJ1-6, with a weak D call TRBD1 (6 bases). The CDR3 sequence is 15 residues long. Germline values: CDR1 KGHSH, CDR2 LQKENI. With 2 bases removed from V and 1 base from J, the gap between germline ends came to 6 bases. CDR3 sequence (DNA): TGTGCCAGCTCACCAGGACAGTCCTATAATTCACCCCTCCACTTT. The encoded protein is CASSPGQSYNSPLHF.

The DNA for the CDR3 is TGTGCCAGCAGCGGAGGGTCATCGGGGGAGCTGTTTTTT. Protein sequence: CASSGGSSGELFF. V and J are TRBV6-5 and TRBJ2-2; tentatively, D is TRBD2 (6 bases). V lost 6 bases, J lost 8 bases, and 13 bases lay in between. The length of the CDR3 is 13 residues. Germline-derived CDR1 and CDR2 are MNHEY and SVGAGI.

V is TRBV11-2 and J is TRBJ2-3; the match to TRBD2 covers 8 bases. J lost 1 base, V lost 5 bases, and 5 bases had no gene match. Germline V gives CDR1 SGHAT, CDR2 FQNNGV. The CDR3 length is 15 residues. The CDR3 region is CASSAYGGGTDTQYF. The CDR3 nucleotides read TGTGCCAGCAGCGCCTACGGGGGGGGCACAGATACGCAGTATTTT. Drawing the rest from reference TRBV11-2 and TRBJ2-3, the complete variable domain is EAGVAQSPRYKIIEKRQSVAFWCNPISGHATLYWYQQILGQGPKLLIQFQNNGVVDDSQLPKDRFSAERLKGVDSTLKIQPAKLEDSAVYLCASSAYGGGTDTQYFGPGTRLTVL.

This clone appeared a single time. The V gene is TRBV5-1, the J gene TRBJ2-3, with a tentative D call TRBD2 (5 bases). The CDR3 totals 17 residues. Trimming removed 4 bases from V and 0 bases from J, with 18 bases in between. CDR1 is SGHRS, CDR2 YFSETQ, per germline. In DNA, the CDR3 is TGCGCCAGCAGCGCGTCGACGGCGGGCCCAAGCACAGATACGCAGTATTTT. It codes for CASSASTAGPSTDTQYF.

The chain is built from TRBV14 and TRBJ1-2; 7 nucleotides line up with TRBD1. Trimming took 6 bases from V and 3 from J; bases not matched to a gene: 4. In germline, CDR1 is SGHDN, CDR2 FVKESK. The CDR3 runs 13 residues. For the CDR3, the DNA is TGTGCCAGCAGGGGACAGCTCTACTATGGCTACACCTTC. It codes for CASRGQLYYGYTF.

This clone was seen a few times. CDR3 nucleotide sequence: TGTGCCAGCAGCTCGGGGCAGGGGGCGTGGAATGAGCAGTTCTTC. Translating gives CASSSGQGAWNEQFF. The chain uses TRBV7-9 and TRBJ2-1; TRBD1 aligns across 8 bases. CDR1 and CDR2 from the germline V gene are SEHNR and FQNEAQ (reference sequence). The trim removed 4 bases at V and 7 bases at J, leaving 9 bases unmatched. The CDR3 spans 15 residues.

The J gene is TRBJ2-3, the V gene TRBV4-3; 10 bases map to TRBD2. CDR3 length: 20 amino acids. Germline loops: CDR1 LGHNA, CDR2 YSLEER. The V and J ends lost 1 base and 4 bases, in that order; junction bases with no gene match: 17. CDR3 in amino acids: CASSQGPVVAGGRTADTQYF. The DNA of the CDR3 is TGCGCCAGCAGCCAAGGCCCTGTCGTAGCGGGGGGCCGGACGGCAGATACGCAGTATTTT.

This CDR3 is CASVPQGRSYNEQFF. In nucleotides, the CDR3 is TGCGCCAGCGTGCCCCAGGGGCGCTCCTACAATGAGCAGTTCTTC. This chain connects TRBV5-1 to TRBJ2-1; D might be TRBD1 (6 bases). This CDR3 comprises 15 residues. Germline CDR1 reads SGHRS; CDR2 reads YFSETQ. With 7 bases removed from V and 0 bases from J, the gap between germline ends came to 14 bases.

V usage is TRBV9 and J usage is TRBJ2-3; 8 nucleotides agree with TRBD2. V gave up 2 bases and J gave up 3 bases; unmatched junction bases: 8. Per the germline V gene, CDR1 is SGDLS and CDR2 is YYNGEE. This CDR3 comprises 16 residues. The CDR3 region is CASSVTHGRATDTQYF. The CDR3 nucleotides read TGTGCCAGCAGCGTTACTCACGGGAGGGCGACAGATACGCAGTATTTT.

The V and J genes are TRBV5-1 and TRBJ2-3; D is unclear. The CDR3 loop spans 14 amino acids. Germline V gives CDR1 SGHRS, CDR2 YFSETQ. Trimming cost V 0 bases and J 2 bases, with 7 bases left between them. DNA of the CDR3: TGCGCCAGCAGCTTGGCCAGAAACACAGATACGCAGTATTTT. It is translated as CASSLARNTDTQYF.

V is TRBV9 and J is TRBJ2-5, with 8 bases identical to TRBD2. Germline assignment: CDR1 SGDLS and CDR2 YYNGEE. The CDR3 runs 16 residues. J was trimmed by 1 base and V by 0 bases; bases with no gene match: 5. The CDR3 reads CASSVGGGGTQETQYF. Written as DNA, the CDR3 is TGTGCCAGCAGCGTAGGAGGCGGGGGGACCCAAGAGACCCAGTACTTC.

This chain connects TRBV11-2 to TRBJ2-5; D is undetermined. CDR1 is SGHAT and CDR2 is FQNNGV in the germline V gene. The CDR3 runs to 12 residues. Trimming stripped 2 bases from V and 4 bases from J, with 5 bases between. CDR3 sequence reads: CASSLISETQYF. In nucleotides, the CDR3 is TGTGCCAGCAGCTTAATCTCAGAGACCCAGTACTTC.

The chain has TRBV3-1 (or the pseudogene TRBV3-2) and TRBJ1-6; TRBD1 matches at 9 bases. V was clipped by 4 bases and J by 0 bases; unmatched bases: 10. Germline lookup yields CDR1 LGHDT and CDR2 YNNKEL (reference sequence). The CDR3 runs to 19 residues. CDR3 residues: CASSLRMDRGFSYNSPLHF. As DNA, the CDR3 is TGTGCCAGCAGCCTTAGAATGGACAGGGGATTCTCCTATAATTCACCCCTCCACTTT.

The rearrangement joins TRBV5-1 to TRBJ2-3; 10 nucleotides align to TRBD2. The germline V gene encodes CDR1 SGHRS and CDR2 YFSETQ. The CDR3 is 17 residues long. After removal of 4 bases from V and 6 bases from J, the junction contained 14 bases not matched to a gene. The CDR3 region has the DNA TGCGCCAGCAGCCAAGGAAGGGCTAGCGGGAGTGTTGATACGCAGTATTTT. Translated: CASSQGRASGSVDTQYF.

This clone occurred once. The chain couples TRBV7-3 to TRBJ1-5; TRBD1 aligns across 8 bases. After removal of 4 bases from V and 4 bases from J, the junction contained 3 bases not matched to a gene. Germline V CDR1 and CDR2: SGHTA, FQGTGA. The CDR3 contains 14 residues. CDR3 residues: CASSSTGGNQPQHF. Here the CDR3 DNA reads TGTGCCAGCAGCTCAACAGGGGGTAATCAGCCCCAGCATTTT.

The J gene is TRBJ1-2, the V gene TRBV29-1, with D possibly being TRBD1 (6 bases). The V and J ends lost 5 bases and 5 bases respectively, with 12 bases between them. Germline loops: CDR1 SQVTM, CDR2 ANQGSEA. The CDR3 covers 12 residues. The CDR3: CSVRDTLYGYTF. In DNA form, the CDR3 reads TGCAGCGTTCGGGACACCTTATATGGCTACACCTTC. Full variable domain (remainder filled in from reference TRBV29-1 and TRBJ1-2): SAVISQKPSRDICQRGTSLTIQCQVDSQVTMMFWYRQQPGQSLTLIATANQGSEATYESGFVIDKFPISRPNLTFSTLTVSNMSPEDSSIYLCSVRDTLYGYTFGSGTRLTVV.